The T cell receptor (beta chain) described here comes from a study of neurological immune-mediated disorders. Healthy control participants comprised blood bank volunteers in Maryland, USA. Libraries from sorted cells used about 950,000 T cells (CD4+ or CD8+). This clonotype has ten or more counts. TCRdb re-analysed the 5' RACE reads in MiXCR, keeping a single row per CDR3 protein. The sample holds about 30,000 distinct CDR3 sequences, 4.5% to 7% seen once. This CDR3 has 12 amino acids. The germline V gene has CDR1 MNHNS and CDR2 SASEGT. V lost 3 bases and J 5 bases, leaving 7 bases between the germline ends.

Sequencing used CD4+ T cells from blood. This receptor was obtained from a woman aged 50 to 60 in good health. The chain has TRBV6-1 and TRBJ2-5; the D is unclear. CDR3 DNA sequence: TGTGCCAGCAGTGACATCGGGGAGACCCAGTACTTC. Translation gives CASSDIGETQYF.